Listed here are 27 T cell receptor beta chains from one sample, sequenced in a study of OX40 agonist ivuxolimab in advanced cancers. Some clones are missing from TCRdb's copy, which holds only in-frame ones; the method was immunoSEQ multiplex PCR. In the table there are more than 65,000 clones, roughly 90% of which are singletons. Sequenced material: CD4+ or CD8+ T cells sorted from blood, taken in a trial of the OX40 agonist ivuxolimab. These TCRs come from an adult with an advanced solid tumor such as melanoma, head and neck, liver or kidney cancer.

This rearrangement joins TRBV6-6 to TRBJ1-5; 9 nucleotides align to TRBD1. The CDR3 loop spans 14 amino acids. V lost 6 bases to trimming and J lost 6 bases; unmatched junction nucleotides: 6. Germline CDR1 MNHNY, CDR2 SVGAGI (reference sequence). The CDR3 nucleotides read TGTGCCAGCAGGGGGACAGGGTTTGGTCAGCCCCAGCATTTT. Its protein product is CASRGTGFGQPQHF.

This chain links TRBV28 with TRBJ2-7, with 7 bases that match TRBD1. Germline V CDR1 and CDR2: MDHEN, SYDVKM. This CDR3 region has 16 residues. Losses at the gene ends were 6 bases for V and 5 bases for J; bases not matched to a gene: 16. The CDR3: CASSPGTAIGRHEQYF. As DNA, the CDR3 is TGTGCCAGCAGCCCAGGGACAGCCATCGGCCGCCACGAGCAGTACTTC.

The J gene is TRBJ1-5, the V gene TRBV18; 7 bases align to TRBD1. Trimming cost V 3 bases and J 7 bases; bases outside gene matches: 12. The CDR3 covers 16 residues. Germline V lookup: CDR1 KGHSH, CDR2 LQKENI. CDR3 loop: CASSPSGGKGFQPQHF. The CDR3 coding sequence is TGTGCCAGCTCACCTTCAGGGGGGAAGGGATTCCAGCCCCAGCATTTT. The whole variable domain, remainder taken from reference TRBV18 and TRBJ1-5, is NAGVMQNPRHLVRRRGQEARLRCSPMKGHSHVYWYRQLPEEGLKFMVYLQKENIIDESGMPKERFSAEFPKEGPSILRIQQVVRGDSAAYFCASSPSGGKGFQPQHFGDGTRLSIL.

The table lists this clone with a few counts. The rearrangement uses TRBV5-1 and TRBJ2-7; TRBD1 matches at 9 bases. Germline values: CDR1 SGHRS, CDR2 YFSETQ. V lost 4 bases and J lost 6; bases outside the gene matches: 8. The length of the CDR3 is 14 residues. The CDR3 nucleotides are TGCGCCAGCAGCCCGAGGACAGGGGTCTCCGAGCAGTACTTC. Translated: CASSPRTGVSEQYF.

The chain uses TRBV27 and TRBJ2-2, with 8 bases lining up with TRBD1. This CDR3 is 15 amino acids long. The trim removed 8 bases at V and 6 bases at J, leaving 11 bases unmatched. CDR1 is MNHEY and CDR2 is SMNVEV in the germline V gene (reference sequence). CDR3 DNA: TGTGCCAGCGGGTCGGACAGGGCTAGAGCCGGGGAGCTGTTTTTT. This codes for CASGSDRARAGELFF.

This clone came up once. V is TRBV5-1 and J is TRBJ2-2; 8 bases agree with TRBD1. V shed 2 bases, J shed 5 bases, and the junction held 8 bases outside the gene matches. The CDR3 totals 16 residues. Germline assignment: CDR1 SGHRS and CDR2 YFSETQ. CDR3 loop: CASSLAGGGGTGELFF. The CDR3 nucleotides are TGCGCCAGCAGCTTAGCAGGGGGCGGAGGGACCGGGGAGCTGTTTTTT.

The chain has TRBV20-1 and TRBJ2-7; TRBD1 is a possible D gene (5 bases). Germline CDR1 DFQATT, CDR2 SNEGSKA (reference sequence). Trimming removed 5 bases from V and 9 bases from J, with 14 bases in between. The CDR3 runs 11 residues. CDR3 bases: TGCAGTGCTCCTAGGGGTAGCAGGCAGTACTTC. Protein sequence: CSAPRGSRQYF.

The chain combines TRBV5-1 with TRBJ2-7; D could derive from TRBD1 or TRBD2 (6 bases each). Trimming shortened V by 1 base and J by 5 bases, and 10 bases separated the two germline ends. The germline V gene encodes CDR1 SGHRS and CDR2 YFSETQ. The CDR3 length is 13 residues. CDR3 in amino acids: CASSLKGGDEQYF. In nucleotides, the CDR3 is TGCGCCAGCAGCTTGAAGGGGGGCGACGAGCAGTACTTC.

The chain carries TRBV28 and TRBJ2-7; 8 bases align to TRBD1. V dropped 6 bases and J dropped 6; count of bases not matched to a gene: 10. This CDR3 has 14 residues. Germline CDR1 reads MDHEN; CDR2 reads SYDVKM. DNA for the CDR3: TGTGCCAGCAGATCAGGGGGCGCTTATCCCGAGCAGTACTTC. Encoded protein: CASRSGGAYPEQYF.

The chain employs TRBV27 and TRBJ2-7, with D unclear. Trimming removed 3 bases from V and 0 bases from J, with 9 bases in between. CDR3 length equals 14 residues. Germline lookup yields CDR1 MNHEY and CDR2 SMNVEV (reference sequence). The CDR3 region has the DNA TGTGCCAGCAGTTTTAGGGCAGACTCCTACGAGCAGTACTTC. Amino acid sequence: CASSFRADSYEQYF.

The chain uses TRBV6-5 and TRBJ1-2; tentative D call: TRBD1 (5 bases). The CDR3 has 11 residues. In germline, CDR1 is MNHEY, CDR2 SVGAGI. Trimming took off 4 bases at V and 9 bases at J, with 9 bases between the two ends. CDR3 region: CASSSGRSYTF. DNA for the CDR3: TGTGCCAGCAGTTCGGGACGAAGCTACACCTTC.

A single count supports this clone. The chain is built from TRBV6-5 and TRBJ1-3; a weak D match, TRBD1 (6 bases). Germline CDR1 MNHEY, CDR2 SVGAGI. Trimming removed 6 bases from V and 0 bases from J, with 12 bases in between. The CDR3 length is 15 residues. Here the CDR3 reads CASSYTGFSGNTIYF. CDR3 coding DNA: TGTGCCAGCAGCTACACAGGGTTCTCTGGAAACACCATATATTTT.

The J gene is TRBJ2-5, the V gene TRBV5-1; D not certain. Trimming took 4 bases from V and 2 from J, leaving 3 bases between them. Germline-derived CDR1 and CDR2 are SGHRS and YFSETQ. CDR3 size: 11 residues. In DNA form, the CDR3 reads TGCGCCAGCAGCGCACAAGAGACCCAGTACTTC. This translates into CASSAQETQYF.

This clone was counted a few times. V is TRBV27 and J is TRBJ1-2; D is undetermined. CDR3 length equals 16 residues. V was clipped by 0 bases and J by 4 bases, with 15 bases between them. CDR1 MNHEY and CDR2 SMNVEV come from the germline V gene (reference sequence). The CDR3 loop reads CASSLSPDPSIYGYTF. CDR3 bases: TGTGCCAGCAGTTTATCCCCGGATCCATCCATCTATGGCTACACCTTC.

The CDR3 loop reads CASSLTGGYEQYF. For the CDR3, the DNA is TGTGCCAGCAGTTTAACAGGGGGTTACGAGCAGTACTTC. The gene calls are TRBV28 and TRBJ2-7; TRBD1 matches 8 bases. CDR1 is MDHEN and CDR2 is SYDVKM in the germline V gene. The V and J ends lost 2 bases and 4 bases, in that order; junction bases with no gene match: 1. CDR3 length equals 13 residues.

V and J are TRBV5-1 and TRBJ2-2, with a possible D match to TRBD2 (7 bases). The CDR3 covers 16 residues. Trimming left V 0 bases short and J 6 bases short, with 15 bases between. CDR1 is SGHRS, CDR2 YFSETQ, per germline. CDR3 sequence reads: CASSLAPGAGAGELFF. CDR3 nucleotides: TGCGCCAGCAGCTTGGCCCCGGGGGCGGGGGCCGGGGAGCTGTTTTTT.

The rearrangement joins TRBV7-2 to TRBJ2-3; tentative D call: TRBD1 (5 bases). CDR3 size: 15 residues. Germline values: CDR1 SGHTA, CDR2 FQGNSA. Deletions cut 5 bases from V and 2 bases from J, with 14 bases between. CDR3 DNA: TGTGCCAGCAGCCCCCAGGGCGGATTCACAGATACGCAGTATTTT. The encoded protein is CASSPQGGFTDTQYF.

The chain carries TRBV27 and TRBJ2-1; 9 bases are shared with TRBD1. Germline lookup yields CDR1 MNHEY and CDR2 SMNVEV (reference sequence). This CDR3 contains 15 residues. With 2 bases clipped from V and 6 bases from J, the junction kept 5 bases outside the gene matches. The chain's CDR3 is CASSLVGQGRNEQFF. The CDR3 coding sequence is TGTGCCAGCAGTTTAGTGGGACAGGGCCGCAATGAGCAGTTCTTC.

The rearrangement uses TRBV7-9 and TRBJ2-2; no definite D call. Trimming cost V 5 bases and J 4 bases, with 8 bases left between them. The germline gives CDR1 SEHNR, CDR2 FQNEAQ (reference sequence). This CDR3 comprises 13 residues. In DNA, the CDR3 is TGTGCCAGCAGCACGAGCTTCACCGGGGAGCTGTTTTTT. It codes for CASSTSFTGELFF.

The V and J genes are TRBV5-5 and TRBJ2-7; D may be TRBD2 (5 bases). Germline CDR1 SGHKS, CDR2 YYEKEE (reference sequence). The CDR3 spans 15 residues. Trimming left V 4 bases short and J 0 bases short, with 14 bases between. DNA of the CDR3: TGTGCCAGCAGCATCCCTGGACTTCCCTCCTACGAGCAGTACTTC. It yields the protein CASSIPGLPSYEQYF.

This sequence joins TRBV7-8 and TRBJ2-5, with 7 bases matching TRBD1. This CDR3 contains 14 residues. With V trimmed by 1 base and J by 7 bases, 6 bases remained unmatched. Germline-derived CDR1 and CDR2 are SGHVS and FQNEAQ. The CDR3 sequence: CASSLDRGLGTQYF. Here the CDR3 DNA reads TGTGCCAGCAGCTTAGACAGGGGCCTGGGGACCCAGTACTTC.

The chain carries TRBV28 and TRBJ1-1; 7 bases align to TRBD1. The germline gives CDR1 MDHEN, CDR2 SYDVKM. The CDR3 is 15 amino acids. The V gene end was trimmed by 2 bases and the J gene end by 1 base; junction bases not matched to a gene: 4. CDR3 DNA: TGTGCCAGCAGTTTAACAGGGGCTCAGAACACTGAAGCTTTCTTT. It is translated as CASSLTGAQNTEAFF.

V and J are TRBV28 and TRBJ2-5, with D perhaps given as TRBD1 or TRBD2 (5 bases each). The CDR3 is 12 residues long. V shed 7 bases and J shed 9 bases, with 15 bases lying between them. CDR1 and CDR2 from the germline V gene are MDHEN and SYDVKM. CDR3 residues: CASKGSYGSQYF. In nucleotides, the CDR3 is TGTGCCAGCAAGGGGAGCTACGGGTCCCAGTACTTC.

The chain couples TRBV21-1 to TRBJ2-5; the D call of TRBD1 is as the table states it, not checked on the DNA. TRBV21-1 is assigned pseudogene status. This CDR3 has 15 amino acids. CDR3 sequence reads: CASSKEGTGVETQYF. The CDR3 DNA follows: TGTGCCAGCAGCAAAGAGGGCACAGGGGTCGAGACCCAGTACTTC.

V gene TRBV5-1 combines with J gene TRBJ2-7; 7 nucleotides line up with TRBD1. V lost 2 bases to trimming and J lost 0 bases; unmatched junction nucleotides: 2. The CDR3 contains 14 residues. Germline V gene data show CDR1 as SGHRS and CDR2 as YFSETQ. This CDR3 reads CASSFDRVSYEQYF. Written as DNA, the CDR3 is TGCGCCAGCAGCTTCGACAGGGTCTCCTACGAGCAGTACTTC. Variable domain in full (rest from reference TRBV5-1 and TRBJ2-7): KAGVTQTPRYLIKTRGQQVTLSCSPISGHRSVSWYQQTPGQGLQFLFEYFSETQRNKGNFPGRFSGRQFSNSRSEMNVSTLELGDSALYLCASSFDRVSYEQYFGPGTRLTVT.

The gene calls are TRBV7-9 and TRBJ2-3; TRBD1 might be the D (5 bases). The CDR3 is made up of 12 amino acids. The ends were cut back, 6 bases at V and 5 bases at J, with 9 bases in the middle. Germline-derived CDR1 and CDR2 are SEHNR and FQNEAQ (reference sequence). The CDR3 nucleotides read TGTGCCAGCAGGCGACAGCTAGATACGCAGTATTTT. This gives the protein CASRRQLDTQYF.

The rearrangement uses TRBV6-6 and TRBJ1-1; the match to TRBD1 covers 7 bases. The CDR3 is 14 amino acids. Per germline, CDR1 MNHNY and CDR2 SVGAGI (reference sequence). The V segment lost 6 bases and the J segment 6 bases; nucleotides outside the gene matches: 10. CDR3 sequence reads: CASSTRRQGAEAFF. The DNA of the CDR3 is TGTGCCAGCAGCACACGTCGACAGGGCGCTGAAGCTTTCTTT.